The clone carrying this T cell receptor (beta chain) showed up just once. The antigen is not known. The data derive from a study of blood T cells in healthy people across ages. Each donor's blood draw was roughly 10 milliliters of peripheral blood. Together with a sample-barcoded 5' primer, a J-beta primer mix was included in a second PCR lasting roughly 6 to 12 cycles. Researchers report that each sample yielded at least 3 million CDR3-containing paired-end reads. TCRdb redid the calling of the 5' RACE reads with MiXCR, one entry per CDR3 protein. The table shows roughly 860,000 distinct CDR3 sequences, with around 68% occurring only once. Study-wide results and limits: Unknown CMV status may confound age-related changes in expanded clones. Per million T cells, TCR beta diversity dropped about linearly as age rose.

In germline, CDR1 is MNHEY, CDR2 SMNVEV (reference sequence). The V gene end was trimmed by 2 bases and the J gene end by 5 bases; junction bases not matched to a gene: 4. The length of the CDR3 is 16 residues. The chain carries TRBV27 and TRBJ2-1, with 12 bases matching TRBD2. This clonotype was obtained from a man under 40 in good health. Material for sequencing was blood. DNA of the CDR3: TGTGCCAGCAGTTTACTAGCGGGGGGGATACACAATGAGCAGTTCTTC. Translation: CASSLLAGGIHNEQFF.